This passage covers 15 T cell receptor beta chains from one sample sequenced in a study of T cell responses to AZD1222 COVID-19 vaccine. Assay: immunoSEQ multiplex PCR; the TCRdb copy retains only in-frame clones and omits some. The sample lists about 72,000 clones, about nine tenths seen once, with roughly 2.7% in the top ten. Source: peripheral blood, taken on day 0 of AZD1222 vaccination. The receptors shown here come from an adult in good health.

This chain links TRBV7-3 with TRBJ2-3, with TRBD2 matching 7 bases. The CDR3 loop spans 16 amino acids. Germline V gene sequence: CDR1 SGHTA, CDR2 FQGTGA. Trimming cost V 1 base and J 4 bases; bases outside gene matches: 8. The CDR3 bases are TGTGCCAGCAGCTTAAGGGGGAGGGCCGCCTCAGATACGCAGTATTTT. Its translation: CASSLRGRAASDTQYF.

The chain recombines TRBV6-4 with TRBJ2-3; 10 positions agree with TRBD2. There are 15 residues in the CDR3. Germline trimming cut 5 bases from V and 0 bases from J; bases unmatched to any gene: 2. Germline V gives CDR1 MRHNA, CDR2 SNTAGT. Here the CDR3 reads CASSSGGASTDTQYF. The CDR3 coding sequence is TGTGCCAGCAGTAGCGGGGGGGCCAGCACAGATACGCAGTATTTT.

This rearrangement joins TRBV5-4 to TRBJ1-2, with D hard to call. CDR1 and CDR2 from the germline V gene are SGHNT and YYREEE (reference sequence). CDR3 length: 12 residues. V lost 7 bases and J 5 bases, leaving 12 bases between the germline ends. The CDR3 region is CASGRAEYGYTF. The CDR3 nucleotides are TGTGCCAGCGGCCGGGCGGAGTATGGCTACACCTTC.

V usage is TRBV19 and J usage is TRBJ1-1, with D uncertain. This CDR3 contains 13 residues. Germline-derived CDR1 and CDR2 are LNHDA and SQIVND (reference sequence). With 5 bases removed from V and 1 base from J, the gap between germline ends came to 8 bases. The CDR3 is CASSWVGNTEAFF. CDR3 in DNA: TGTGCCAGTAGTTGGGTAGGGAACACTGAAGCTTTCTTT.

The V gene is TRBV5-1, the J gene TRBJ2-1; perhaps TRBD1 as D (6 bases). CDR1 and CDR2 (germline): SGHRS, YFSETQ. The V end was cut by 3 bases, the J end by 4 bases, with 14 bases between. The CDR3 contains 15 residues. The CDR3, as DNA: TGCGCCAGCAGCTGGACAGATCCCCCGTACAATGAGCAGTTCTTC. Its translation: CASSWTDPPYNEQFF.

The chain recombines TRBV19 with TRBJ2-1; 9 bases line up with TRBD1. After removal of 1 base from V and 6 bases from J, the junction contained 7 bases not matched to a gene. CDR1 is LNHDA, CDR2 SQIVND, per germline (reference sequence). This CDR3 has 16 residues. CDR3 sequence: CASSIVGTGKFNEQFF. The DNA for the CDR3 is TGTGCCAGTAGTATAGTCGGGACAGGGAAGTTCAATGAGCAGTTCTTC.

The CDR3 here is CASSLEGNPQYF. CDR3 in DNA: TGTGCCAGCAGTTTAGAGGGGAATCCCCAGTACTTC. The rearrangement uses TRBV28 and TRBJ2-7, with D perhaps being TRBD1 or TRBD2 (5 bases each). This CDR3 comprises 12 residues. The germline CDR1 and CDR2 sequences are MDHEN and SYDVKM. Trimming left V 2 bases short and J 10 bases short, with 12 bases between. The variable domain in full, with the rest retrieved from reference TRBV28 and TRBJ2-7, is DVKVTQSSRYLVKRTGEKVFLECVQDMDHENMFWYRQDPGLGLRLIYFSYDVKMKEKGDIPEGYSVSREKKERFSLILESASTNQTSMYLCASSLEGNPQYFGPGTRLTVT.

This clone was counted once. CDR3 nucleotides: TGTGCCAGCAGCTCAAATCAGCCCCAGCATTTT. Translated, it gives CASSSNQPQHF. The V and J genes are TRBV7-6 and TRBJ1-5; no clear D gene. Between the trimmed V and J ends, which lost 4 bases and 4 bases, there was a span of 2 bases. The germline CDR1 and CDR2 sequences are SGHVS and FNYEAQ. The length of the CDR3 is 11 residues.

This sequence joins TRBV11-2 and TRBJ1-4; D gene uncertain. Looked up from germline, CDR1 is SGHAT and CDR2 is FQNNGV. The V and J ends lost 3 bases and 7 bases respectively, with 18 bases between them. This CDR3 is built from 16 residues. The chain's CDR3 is CASSLGPPTASEKLFF. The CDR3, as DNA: TGTGCCAGCAGCTTGGGCCCCCCTACAGCGAGTGAAAAACTGTTTTTT.

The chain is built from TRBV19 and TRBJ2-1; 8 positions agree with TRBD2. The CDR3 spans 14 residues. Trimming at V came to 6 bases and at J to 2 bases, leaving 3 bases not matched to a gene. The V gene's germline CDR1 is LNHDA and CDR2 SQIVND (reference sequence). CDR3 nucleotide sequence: TGTGCCAGTAGGGGACTAGTGGCCTACAATGAGCAGTTCTTC. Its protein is CASRGLVAYNEQFF.

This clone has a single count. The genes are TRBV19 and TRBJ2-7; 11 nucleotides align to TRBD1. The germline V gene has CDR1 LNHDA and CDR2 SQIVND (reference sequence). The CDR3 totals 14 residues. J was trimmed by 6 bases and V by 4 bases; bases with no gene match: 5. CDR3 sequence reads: CASSSGTGGVEQYF. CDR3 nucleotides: TGTGCCAGTAGTAGCGGGACAGGGGGTGTCGAGCAGTACTTC.

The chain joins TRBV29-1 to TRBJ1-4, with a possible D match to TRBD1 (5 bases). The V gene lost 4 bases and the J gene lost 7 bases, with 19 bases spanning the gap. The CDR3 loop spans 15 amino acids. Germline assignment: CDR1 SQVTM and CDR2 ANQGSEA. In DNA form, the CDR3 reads TGCAGCGTTGGAGGTGCCGTGGGGGGGATTGAAAAACTGTTTTTT. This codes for CSVGGAVGGIEKLFF. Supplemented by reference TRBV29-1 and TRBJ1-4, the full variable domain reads SAVISQKPSRDICQRGTSLTIQCQVDSQVTMMFWYRQQPGQSLTLIATANQGSEATYESGFVIDKFPISRPNLTFSTLTVSNMSPEDSSIYLCSVGGAVGGIEKLFFGSGTQLSVL.

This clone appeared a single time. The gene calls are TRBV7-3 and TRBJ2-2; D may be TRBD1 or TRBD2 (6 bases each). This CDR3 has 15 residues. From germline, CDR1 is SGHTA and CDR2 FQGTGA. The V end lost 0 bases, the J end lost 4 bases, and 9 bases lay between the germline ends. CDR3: CASSLTGGPTGELFF. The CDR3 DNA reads TGTGCCAGCAGCTTAACGGGGGGCCCCACCGGGGAGCTGTTTTTT.

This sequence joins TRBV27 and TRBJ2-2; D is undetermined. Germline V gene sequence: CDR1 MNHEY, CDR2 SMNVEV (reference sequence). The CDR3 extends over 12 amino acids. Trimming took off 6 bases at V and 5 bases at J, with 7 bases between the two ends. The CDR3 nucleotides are TGTGCCAGCAGACGGGCGACCGGGGAGCTGTTTTTT. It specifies CASRRATGELFF.

The CDR3 spells CASSQVWQGANNEQFF. The CDR3 DNA reads as TGCGCCAGCAGCCAAGTGTGGCAGGGGGCGAACAATGAGCAGTTCTTC. The rearrangement joins TRBV4-3 to TRBJ2-1; TRBD1 agrees at 8 bases. CDR3 length: 16 residues. Trimming at V came to 1 base and at J to 5 bases, leaving 7 bases not matched to a gene. In germline, CDR1 is LGHNA, CDR2 YSLEER.